This T cell receptor beta chain was retrieved from a study of T-cell memory formation after mild COVID-19. TCRdb itself ran the 5' RACE reads through MiXCR, one entry per CDR3 protein. In the table there are 200,000 to 250,000 distinct CDR3 sequences, roughly 14% of which are singletons. Trimming took off 1 base at V and 1 base at J, with 4 bases between the two ends. The CDR3 consists of 14 residues. Germline-derived CDR1 and CDR2 are LGHDT and YNNKEL (reference sequence). The clonotype was recovered from an adult woman who had mild COVID-19 (a few samples of this study predate the infection). Cell type and time point are not known. Material for sequencing was PBMCs or a T cell subset sorted from them (not recorded which). The chain employs TRBV3-1 and TRBJ2-2; D unresolved. CDR3: CASSQVQNTGELFF. In DNA, the CDR3 is TGTGCCAGCAGCCAAGTGCAGAACACCGGGGAGCTGTTTTTT.